These 6 T cell receptor beta chains originate from one sample sequenced in a study of blood T cells in healthy people across ages. With a J-beta primer mix and a sample-barcoded 5' primer, a second PCR ran 7 to 11 cycles. TCRdb reanalysed the 5' RACE reads using MiXCR and keeps one entry per CDR3 protein. The table shows roughly 2 million distinct CDR3 sequences, with 49% occurring only once. The sample taken for sequencing was blood. The receptors originated from a woman between 40 and 55 years old in good health.

The chain joins TRBV4-2 to TRBJ2-3; TRBD2 might be the D (7 bases). V lost 1 base, J lost 6 bases, and 14 bases lay in between. CDR1 and CDR2 (germline): LGHNA, YNFKEQ. The CDR3 covers 15 residues. This CDR3 reads CASSQVGGPEDTQYF. The CDR3 coding sequence is TGTGCCAGCAGCCAAGTCGGGGGGCCGGAGGATACGCAGTATTTT.

The V and J genes are TRBV3-1 and TRBJ1-2; TRBD1 agrees at 7 bases. Trimming removed 4 bases from V and 6 bases from J; junction bases left unmatched: 8. CDR1 LGHDT and CDR2 YNNKEL come from the germline V gene (reference sequence). The CDR3 sequence is 14 residues long. The DNA of the CDR3 is TGTGCCAGCAGCCTTCCCGGACAGGCCCATGGCTACACCTTC. It translates to CASSLPGQAHGYTF.

The CDR3 bases are TGTGCCAGCAGTTACATCCGGACAGGCTCCTACGAGCAGTACTTC. It yields the protein CASSYIRTGSYEQYF. J is TRBJ2-7 and V is TRBV5-5; the match to TRBD1 covers 7 bases. V lost 5 bases to trimming and J lost 0 bases; unmatched junction nucleotides: 8. Germline V gives CDR1 SGHKS, CDR2 YYEKEE (reference sequence). The CDR3 has 15 residues.

J is TRBJ2-7 and V is TRBV7-6; TRBD1 is a possible D gene (5 bases). V lost 0 bases to trimming and J lost 6 bases, with 12 bases between them. The CDR3 contains 14 residues. Germline V CDR1 and CDR2: SGHVS, FNYEAQ. The CDR3 loop reads CASSLAARVAEQYF. In DNA form, the CDR3 reads TGTGCCAGCAGCTTAGCCGCCAGGGTGGCCGAGCAGTACTTC.

This clonotype showed up just a few times. The CDR3 DNA is TGCGCCAGCAGCCAAGAATACGGGGTCACAGATACGCAGTATTTT. Protein sequence: CASSQEYGVTDTQYF. The chain has TRBV4-3 and TRBJ2-3, with TRBD2 as a possible D gene (5 bases). The V and J ends lost 0 bases and 2 bases respectively, with 9 bases between them. The CDR3 is made up of 15 amino acids. Per germline, CDR1 LGHNA and CDR2 YSLEER.

This clonotype was picked up a small number of times. The genes are TRBV24-1 and TRBJ2-7; tentatively, D is TRBD1 (6 bases). The J call is doubtful: the DNA matches TRBJ2-5 better. The germline V gene has CDR1 KGHDR and CDR2 SFDVKD. The CDR3 runs to 14 residues. Here the CDR3 DNA reads TGTGCCACCAGTGAGCCGGGACAAGTAGAGACCCAGTACTTC. It yields the protein CATSEPGQVETQYF.